Described below is a single T cell receptor beta chain sequence and its context. The antigen is not known. Germline loops: CDR1 GTSNPN, CDR2 SVGIG (reference sequence). The V gene lost 4 bases and the J gene lost 1 base, with 19 bases spanning the gap. The CDR3 runs to 16 residues. Nashville, Tennessee was home to all donors, each a Caucasian adult. CD4+ cells underwent separation, giving CD45RA+ naive and CD45RA-negative memory subsets. The data were obtained in a study of shared clonotypes between healthy human individuals. Regarding the study as a whole: Represented genetic and exposure-history diversity was restricted by having few donors.

Method: immunoSEQ multiplex PCR; TCRdb's copy keeps in-frame clones and lacks some. The sample records some 2,100,000 clones, about 94% being singletons. The clonotype originates from a man younger than 30 in good health. Sequencing was performed on naive CD4+ T cells sorted from blood. Subset noted: CD45RA+ positively selected. The rearrangement uses TRBV30 and TRBJ2-5; D is ambiguous. The CDR3 DNA reads TGTGCCTGGAAACCCCCGGGCCCCGGACGCCAAGAGACCCAGTACTTC. Protein product: CAWKPPGPGRQETQYF.